Listed here are 25 T cell receptor beta chains from one sample, sequenced in a study of shared clonotypes between healthy human individuals. Generated by immunoSEQ multiplex PCR, the TCRdb table keeps only in-frame clones and is missing some. Seen here are over 2,000,000 clones, approximately 92% observed once, and the top ten hold about 1.7%. Naivety among CD8 cells was defined by CD45RO negativity and positive CCR7 selection, thereby excluding terminally differentiated effector memory CD45RA+ cells. The source material was naive CD8+ T cells from PBMCs. Receptors originate from a man between 18 and 35 years old in good health. Some clones in this sample may be carry-over from other donors' samples.

V usage is TRBV6-6 and J usage is TRBJ1-5; D not resolved. Germline values: CDR1 MNHNY, CDR2 SVGAGI (reference sequence). V dropped 0 bases and J dropped 11 bases, with 11 bases sitting between them. The CDR3 loop spans 13 amino acids. DNA of the CDR3: TGTGCCAGCAGTTACTCGTTATCTTTGGCCCAGCATTTT. Protein: CASSYSLSLAQHF.

The chain combines TRBV19 with TRBJ2-7, with 8 bases identical to TRBD1. Germline V lookup: CDR1 LNHDA, CDR2 SQIVND (reference sequence). This CDR3 comprises 13 residues. Unmatched junction bases numbered 5, after V lost 7 bases and J lost 3 bases. CDR3 DNA sequence: TGTGCCAGTAAACAGGGGGGAGGCTACGAGCAGTACTTC. It yields the protein CASKQGGGYEQYF.

The count of this clone is one. The chain combines TRBV9 with TRBJ2-2; 14 bases match TRBD2. Per the germline V gene, CDR1 is SGDLS and CDR2 is YYNGEE. Losses at the gene ends were 3 bases for V and 4 bases for J; bases not matched to a gene: 8. There are 18 residues in the CDR3. The CDR3 spells CASSARGLAGEGTGELFF. The CDR3 DNA sequence: TGTGCCAGCAGCGCCCGGGGACTAGCGGGGGAGGGCACCGGGGAGCTGTTTTTT.

This clone appeared once. The chain employs TRBV27 and TRBJ2-5; 13 bases are a match to TRBD2. Losses at the gene ends were 1 base for V and 5 bases for J; bases not matched to a gene: 7. CDR1 and CDR2 from the germline V gene are MNHEY and SMNVEV (reference sequence). This CDR3 comprises 17 residues. The CDR3 protein is CASSLWGTSGIMETQYF. The CDR3 bases are TGTGCCAGCAGTTTATGGGGGACTAGCGGGATTATGGAGACCCAGTACTTC.

The chain carries TRBV7-9 and TRBJ2-7; tentatively, D is TRBD1 or TRBD2 (5 bases each). Trimming took 2 bases from V and 0 from J, leaving 11 bases between them. Looked up from germline, CDR1 is SEHNR and CDR2 is FQNEAQ (reference sequence). This CDR3 is built from 15 residues. The CDR3 DNA is TGTGCCAGCAGCTTAATGCAGGGACCCTCCTACGAGCAGTACTTC. It is translated as CASSLMQGPSYEQYF.

This chain connects TRBV27 to TRBJ2-7; 7 positions agree with TRBD1. J was trimmed by 4 bases and V by 5 bases; bases with no gene match: 5. Germline values: CDR1 MNHEY, CDR2 SMNVEV (reference sequence). This CDR3 is built from 13 residues. CDR3 amino acids: CASSRSRGYEQYF. The DNA of the CDR3 is TGTGCCAGCAGTCGATCCAGGGGGTACGAGCAGTACTTC.

The chain links TRBV11-2 to TRBJ2-5, with TRBD2 matching 8 bases. From germline, CDR1 is SGHAT and CDR2 FQNNGV. The trim removed 6 bases at V and 5 bases at J, leaving 11 bases unmatched. The CDR3 contains 15 residues. The CDR3 loop is CASSAVMTSAETQYF. CDR3 nucleotides: TGTGCCAGCAGTGCAGTCATGACTAGCGCCGAGACCCAGTACTTC.

The chain has TRBV9 and TRBJ2-3; TRBD2 matches 12 bases. Germline V lookup: CDR1 SGDLS, CDR2 YYNGEE. The CDR3 spans 18 residues. The ends lost 0 bases at V and 3 bases at J; junction bases unmatched: 8. CDR3 sequence (DNA): TGTGCCAGCAGCGTAGGAAGGCTAGCGGGAGGGAGGACAGATACGCAGTATTTT. The encoded protein is CASSVGRLAGGRTDTQYF.

About this clone itself: Germline and junction disagree at one end, which may indicate a read error. The chain employs TRBV9 and TRBJ2-7, with 9 bases fitting TRBD2. This CDR3 has 15 residues. Per germline, CDR1 SGDLS and CDR2 YYNGEE. The CDR3 DNA reads as TGTGCCAGCAGCGTGTCCGGGACTAGCTCCAACGAGCAGTACTTC. This sequence encodes CASSVSGTSSNEQYF.

This chain connects TRBV29-1 to TRBJ2-6; perhaps TRBD2 as D (6 bases). Germline V gene data show CDR1 as SQVTM and CDR2 as ANQGSEA. Between the trimmed V and J ends, which lost 6 bases and 2 bases, there was a span of 17 bases. The length of the CDR3 is 16 residues. The CDR3 reads CSVVSGREAGANVLTF. The CDR3 DNA is TGCAGCGTAGTCTCCGGCAGGGAGGCTGGGGCCAACGTCCTGACTTTC.

This clone came up a few times. The DNA for the CDR3 is TGTGCCAGCAGTACAGACAGCAGGCTCTACAATGAGCAGTTCTTC. This encodes CASSTDSRLYNEQFF. The rearrangement uses TRBV6-6 and TRBJ2-1; TRBD1 might be the D (5 bases). Germline-derived CDR1 and CDR2 are MNHNY and SVGAGI (reference sequence). CDR3 length equals 15 residues. V shed 5 bases and J shed 3 bases, with 14 bases lying between them.

This clone was seen just once. The chain has TRBV15 and TRBJ1-2; D gene ambiguous. Trimming left V 5 bases short and J 4 bases short, with 17 bases between. From germline, CDR1 is LNHNV and CDR2 YYDKDF (reference sequence). CDR3 size: 15 residues. CDR3 loop: CATSSEERGVYGYTF. CDR3 DNA: TGTGCCACCAGCTCCGAGGAAAGAGGAGTCTATGGCTACACCTTC.

The chain combines TRBV11-2 with TRBJ2-1; D gene uncertain. There are 13 residues in the CDR3. CDR1 SGHAT and CDR2 FQNNGV come from the germline V gene. Trimming left V 0 bases short and J 5 bases short, with 5 bases between. CDR3: CASSLDQNNEQFF. CDR3 coding DNA: TGTGCCAGCAGCTTAGATCAGAACAATGAGCAGTTCTTC. Together with reference TRBV11-2 and TRBJ2-1, the CDR3 gives the full variable domain: EAGVAQSPRYKIIEKRQSVAFWCNPISGHATLYWYQQILGQGPKLLIQFQNNGVVDDSQLPKDRFSAERLKGVDSTLKIQPAKLEDSAVYLCASSLDQNNEQFFGPGTRLTVL.

V is TRBV7-8 and J is TRBJ2-7, with 8 bases identical to TRBD2. This CDR3 region has 12 residues. In germline, CDR1 is SGHVS, CDR2 FQNEAQ. J gave up 5 bases and V 8 bases, and 5 bases lay outside the gene matches. CDR3 sequence (DNA): TGTGCCAGCGGGACTAGTCCGCACGAGCAGTACTTC. It is translated as CASGTSPHEQYF.

This clone was seen more than once but under ten times. This chain joins TRBV5-4 and TRBJ2-2, with D possibly being TRBD2 (6 bases). The V and J ends lost 3 bases and 0 bases respectively, with 21 bases between them. The CDR3 covers 19 residues. Germline CDR1 SGHNT, CDR2 YYREEE (reference sequence). The CDR3 loop reads CASSSELIQRVANTGELFF. CDR3 DNA: TGTGCCAGCAGCTCCGAACTCATTCAGCGGGTTGCGAACACCGGGGAGCTGTTTTTT.

The DNA of the CDR3 is TGTGCCAGCCTGGACCCAGGGAATTCCTACGAGCAGTACTTC. Protein: CASLDPGNSYEQYF. The J gene is TRBJ2-7, the V gene TRBV2; possible D gene TRBD1, 5 bases. Germline-derived CDR1 and CDR2 are SNHLY and FYNNEI. The ends were cut back, 8 bases at V and 1 base at J, with 15 bases in the middle. The CDR3 loop spans 14 amino acids.

The gene calls are TRBV7-9 and TRBJ2-7, with TRBD2 matching 7 bases. CDR3 length: 18 residues. Germline loops: CDR1 SEHNR, CDR2 FQNEAQ (reference sequence). V lost 0 bases to trimming and J lost 2 bases; unmatched junction nucleotides: 13. The CDR3 loop is CASSLAVLADNLAYEQYF. The CDR3 bases are TGTGCCAGCAGCTTAGCGGTTCTAGCGGATAACCTAGCCTACGAGCAGTACTTC.

V and J are TRBV30 and TRBJ2-1; no clear D gene. Trimming removed 1 base at V and 5 bases at J, with 9 bases between. The V gene's germline CDR1 is GTSNPN and CDR2 SVGIG (reference sequence). The CDR3 extends over 13 amino acids. Here the CDR3 reads CAWSEGDHNEQFF. CDR3 sequence (DNA): TGTGCCTGGAGTGAGGGTGATCACAATGAGCAGTTCTTC. The full variable domain, its missing parts supplied by reference TRBV30 and TRBJ2-1, is SQTIHQWPATLVQPVGSPLSLECTVEGTSNPNLYWYRQAAGRGLQLLFYSVGIGQISSEVPQNLSASRPQDRQFILSSKKLLLSDSGFYLCAWSEGDHNEQFFGPGTRLTVL.

The rearrangement links TRBV25-1 to TRBJ1-5; 10 positions match TRBD1. The germline V gene encodes CDR1 MGHDK and CDR2 SYGVNS. The V segment lost 4 bases and the J segment 6 bases; nucleotides outside the gene matches: 6. The CDR3 spans 15 residues. CDR3 residues: CASSGPGQGLQPQHF. CDR3 bases: TGTGCCAGCAGTGGGCCGGGACAGGGGCTTCAGCCCCAGCATTTT.

Comments on this clone: Other nucleotide sequences in the sample specify the same CDR3. The J gene is TRBJ2-7, the V gene TRBV11-2, with D unclear. V dropped 5 bases and J dropped 4 bases, with 9 bases sitting between them. CDR3 size: 12 residues. Per the germline V gene, CDR1 is SGHAT and CDR2 is FQNNGV. DNA of the CDR3: TGTGCCAGCAGCGGATTAGGGTACGAGCAGTACTTC. Protein: CASSGLGYEQYF. Complete variable domain (other parts from reference TRBV11-2 and TRBJ2-7): EAGVAQSPRYKIIEKRQSVAFWCNPISGHATLYWYQQILGQGPKLLIQFQNNGVVDDSQLPKDRFSAERLKGVDSTLKIQPAKLEDSAVYLCASSGLGYEQYFGPGTRLTVT.

J is TRBJ2-5 and V is TRBV27; TRBD1 agrees at 10 bases. This CDR3 contains 14 residues. Germline V gene lookup returns CDR1 MNHEY and CDR2 SMNVEV (reference sequence). J was trimmed by 4 bases and V by 6 bases; bases with no gene match: 5. This CDR3 is CASRGQGRIETQYF. CDR3 DNA sequence: TGTGCCAGCAGGGGACAGGGGAGAATAGAGACCCAGTACTTC.

The rearrangement links TRBV27 to TRBJ1-2, with D unresolved. Trimming removed 6 bases at V and 0 bases at J, with 8 bases between. Germline V gene sequence: CDR1 MNHEY, CDR2 SMNVEV (reference sequence). This CDR3 has 13 residues. The CDR3 spells CASSTTANYGYTF. Written as DNA, the CDR3 is TGTGCCAGCAGCACTACAGCTAACTATGGCTACACCTTC.

V gene TRBV5-1 combines with J gene TRBJ2-7, with D perhaps matching TRBD2 (5 bases). The CDR3 spans 14 residues. The V gene's germline CDR1 is SGHRS and CDR2 YFSETQ. Trimming shortened V by 4 bases and J by 4 bases, and 15 bases separated the two germline ends. CDR3 loop: CASSLERAAYEQYF. CDR3 in DNA: TGCGCCAGCAGCCTCGAGAGGGCAGCATACGAGCAGTACTTC.

The chain uses TRBV7-6 and TRBJ2-7, with D perhaps matching TRBD1 (6 bases). V was cut by 1 base and J by 5 bases, with 6 bases left in between. This CDR3 is built from 12 residues. CDR1 is SGHVS and CDR2 is FNYEAQ in the germline V gene. The DNA of the CDR3 is TGTGCCAGCAGCTTAGGGGGGCACGAGCAGTACTTC. Its protein is CASSLGGHEQYF. Looking up the rest from reference TRBV7-6 and TRBJ2-7 gives the full variable domain: GAGVSQSPRYKVTKRGQDVALRCDPISGHVSLYWYRQALGQGPEFLTYFNYEAQQDKSGLPNDRFSAERPEGSISTLTIQRTEQRDSAMYRCASSLGGHEQYFGPGTRLTVT.

In its sample, this clone was seen once. The V gene is TRBV27, the J gene TRBJ2-1; the match to TRBD2 covers 13 bases. Germline CDR1 MNHEY, CDR2 SMNVEV (reference sequence). The CDR3 has 16 residues. Trimming cost V 1 base and J 9 bases; bases outside gene matches: 6. Written as DNA, the CDR3 is TGTGCCAGCAGTTTATTGTGGACTAGCGGGAGAGTTGAGCAGTTCTTC. Encoded protein: CASSLLWTSGRVEQFF.